Below, 8 T cell receptor beta chains from the same sample are listed, as sequenced in a study of CD8 T cells in Susac syndrome. RNA was extracted with the RNeasy kit, and a quantity of about 0.45 to 1 ug was reverse transcribed using random hexamers. TCRdb called the immunoSEQ multiplex PCR reads again in MiXCR, with one record for every CDR3 protein. The table lists 200,000 or so distinct CDR3 sequences, around 95% of them singletons. Sequencing used CD4+ T cells from PBMCs. The receptor source for this set is a human donor with Susac syndrome.

The chain is built from TRBV2 and TRBJ2-7; perhaps TRBD1 as D (8 bases). This CDR3 spans 15 amino acids. Trimming pared 4 bases from V and 3 bases from J, leaving 16 bases between. Per germline, CDR1 SNHLY and CDR2 FYNNEI. The CDR3 nucleotides are TGTGCCAGCAGTGGGGAGGGACAGGACGTCTACGAGCAGTACTTC. Translation gives CASSGEGQDVYEQYF.

The J gene is TRBJ2-5, the V gene TRBV10-1; the D gene is possibly TRBD2 (6 bases). CDR3 length: 14 residues. V was trimmed by 5 bases and J by 0 bases, leaving 10 bases between them. Germline V CDR1 and CDR2: WNHNN, SYGVQD (reference sequence). Here the CDR3 DNA reads TGCGCCAGCAGTACGCGGGGAGACCAAGAGACCCAGTACTTC. It specifies CASSTRGDQETQYF.

The V and J genes are TRBV10-2 and TRBJ2-5, with 7 positions matching TRBD2. The germline V gene has CDR1 WSHSY and CDR2 SAAADI. The CDR3 runs to 15 residues. With 6 bases clipped from V and 1 base from J, the junction kept 8 bases outside the gene matches. This CDR3 reads CASRRGAGFQETQYF. DNA for the CDR3: TGCGCCAGCAGACGGGGAGCGGGGTTCCAAGAGACCCAGTACTTC.

The J gene is TRBJ1-3, the V gene TRBV5-4; the D is unclear. The CDR3 length is 15 residues. CDR1 is SGHNT, CDR2 YYREEE, per germline (reference sequence). V dropped 1 base and J dropped 5 bases, with 13 bases sitting between them. CDR3 coding DNA: TGTGCCAGCAGCTTGTCCCCAGCAACGAGAAACACCATATATTTT. Protein: CASSLSPATRNTIYF.

V gene TRBV20-1 combines with J gene TRBJ2-5; 13 nucleotides align to TRBD2. The CDR3 is made up of 16 amino acids. Germline V gene lookup returns CDR1 DFQATT and CDR2 SNEGSKA (reference sequence). V shed 0 bases and J 3 bases; nucleotides not matched to a gene: 4. CDR3 loop: CSAREMGLAGKETQYF. The CDR3 nucleotides read TGCAGTGCTAGAGAGATGGGACTAGCGGGGAAAGAGACCCAGTACTTC.

In this sample, this clonotype turned up once. This chain uses TRBV3-1 with TRBJ1-1, with D possibly being TRBD1 (5 bases). Germline V gene lookup returns CDR1 LGHDT and CDR2 YNNKEL (reference sequence). V was trimmed by 3 bases and J by 1 base, leaving 9 bases between them. The CDR3 is made up of 14 amino acids. Written as DNA, the CDR3 is TGTGCCAGCAGCCAGTTAGACAGGAACACTGAAGCTTTCTTT. As protein: CASSQLDRNTEAFF.

The rearrangement joins TRBV6-2 or TRBV6-3 to TRBJ2-7, with 9 bases lining up with TRBD1. The V and J ends lost 6 bases and 2 bases, in that order; junction bases with no gene match: 11. This CDR3 region has 16 residues. Looked up from germline, CDR1 is MNHEY and CDR2 is SVGEGT. The DNA for the CDR3 is TGTGCCAGCAGCCGCGCTAAGACAGGGGGAACCTACGAGCAGTACTTC. This gives the protein CASSRAKTGGTYEQYF.

This chain joins TRBV30 and TRBJ2-2; D is ambiguous. With 2 bases removed from V and 1 base from J, the gap between germline ends came to 5 bases. This CDR3 is 13 amino acids long. Germline-derived CDR1 and CDR2 are GTSNPN and SVGIG (reference sequence). CDR3 coding DNA: TGTGCCTGGAGTATTAAGAACACCGGGGAGCTGTTTTTT. This sequence encodes CAWSIKNTGELFF.